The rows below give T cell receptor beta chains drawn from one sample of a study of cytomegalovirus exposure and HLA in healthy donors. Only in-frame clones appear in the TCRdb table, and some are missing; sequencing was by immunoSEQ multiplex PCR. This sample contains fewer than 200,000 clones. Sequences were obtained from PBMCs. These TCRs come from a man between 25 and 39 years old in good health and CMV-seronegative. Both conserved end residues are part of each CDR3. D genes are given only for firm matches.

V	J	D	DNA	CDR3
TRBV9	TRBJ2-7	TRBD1	TGTGCCAGCAGCCCACGGACAGGCTCCTACGAGCAGTACTTC	CASSPRTGSYEQYF
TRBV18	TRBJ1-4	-	TGTGCCAGCTCACCCCCTCTGGGGGGTAATGAAAAACTGTTTTTT	CASSPPLGGNEKLFF
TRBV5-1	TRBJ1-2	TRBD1	TGCGCCAGCAGCTTGGAGGGACAGGTTAACTATGGCTACACCTTC	CASSLEGQVNYGYTF
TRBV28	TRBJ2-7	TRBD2	TGTGCCAGCACCTTAGGGCTAGCGGTGCCCTACGAGCAGTACTTC	CASTLGLAVPYEQYF
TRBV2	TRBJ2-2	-	TGTGCCAGCAGTGATGGCAGGTCGCCCGGGGGGCTGTTTTTT	CASSDGRSPGGLFF
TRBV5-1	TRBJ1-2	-	TGCGCCAGCAGCTCCCAGGAGGGGAGCGGTTATGGCTACACCTTC	CASSSQEGSGYGYTF
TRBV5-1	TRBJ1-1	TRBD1	TGCGCCAGCAGCCCAGGACAGGGGGTGGTAGGTGAAGCTTTCTTT	CASSPGQGVVGEAFF
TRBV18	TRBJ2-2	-	TGTGCCAGCTCACCCGGACAGACGTCCGGGGAGCTGTTTTTT	CASSPGQTSGELFF
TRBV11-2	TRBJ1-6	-	TGTGCCAGCAGCCCTAGTAGCTCCTATAATTCACCCCTCCACTTT	CASSPSSSYNSPLHF
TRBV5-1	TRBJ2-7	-	TGCGCCAGCAGCTTGTCCGGACAGTGGGACTACGAGCAGTACTTC	CASSLSGQWDYEQYF
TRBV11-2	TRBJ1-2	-	TGTGCCAGCAGCTTCCTATATGGCTACACCTTC	CASSFLYGYTF
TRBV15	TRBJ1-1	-	TGTGCCACCAGCGGCCTAGGAGGGACTGAAGCTTTCTTT	CATSGLGGTEAFF
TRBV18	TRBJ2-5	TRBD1	TGTGCCAGCTCACCCGGGACAGGGCAAGAGACCCAGTACTTC	CASSPGTGQETQYF
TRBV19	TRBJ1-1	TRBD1	TGTGCCAGTAGTATAGATGGACCGGGACAGGGGGGAGACACTGAAGCTTTCTTT	CASSIDGPGQGGDTEAFF
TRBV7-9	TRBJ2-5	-	TGTGCCAGCAGCTTTAATGGGGCGGAGACCCAGTACTTC	CASSFNGAETQYF
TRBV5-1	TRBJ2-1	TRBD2	TGCGCCAGCAGCCCGTTGACTAGCGGGAGTGGGGATGAGCAGTTCTTC	CASSPLTSGSGDEQFF
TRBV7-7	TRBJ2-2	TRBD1	TGTGCCAGCAGCCACATTAGGACAGGGAACACCGGGGAGCTGTTTTTT	CASSHIRTGNTGELFF
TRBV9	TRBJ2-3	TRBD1	TGTGCCAGCAGCGTATTAACCAGGGGGCCAGATACGCAGTATTTT	CASSVLTRGPDTQYF
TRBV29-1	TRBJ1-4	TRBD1	TGCAGCGCAACACAGGGGACTCTTGAAAAACTGTTTTTT	CSATQGTLEKLFF
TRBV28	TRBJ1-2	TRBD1	TGTGCCAGCAGCCAGCAGGGACAGCATAACTATGGCTACACCTTC	CASSQQGQHNYGYTF
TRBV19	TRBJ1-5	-	TGTGCCAGTAGTATAGAGTCAGACCTCAGAGGAGCCCAGCATTTT	CASSIESDLRGAQHF
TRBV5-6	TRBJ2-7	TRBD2	TGTGCCAGCAGCTTGGGGTGGGGGGGAGGACTAGCCTACGAGCAGTACTTC	CASSLGWGGGLAYEQYF
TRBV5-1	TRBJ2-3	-	TGCGCCAGCAGCTTGGGCCCCGGGGTCGGCACAGATACGCAGTATTTT	CASSLGPGVGTDTQYF
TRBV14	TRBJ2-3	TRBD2	TGTGCCAGCAGCCAAAGGGGAGGGACTAGCACAGATACGCAGTATTTT	CASSQRGGTSTDTQYF
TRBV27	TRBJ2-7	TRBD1	TGTGCCATCAGACAGGGGTCAAGCTCCTACGAGCAGTACTTC	CAIRQGSSSYEQYF
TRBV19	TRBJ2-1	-	TGTGCCAGTACGAATCAAGGTAACGGGAACAATGAGCAGTTCTTC	CASTNQGNGNNEQFF
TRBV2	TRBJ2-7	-	TGTGCCAGCAGTGAAGCGCCCCCCGGGACATTTAAATCGGGCGAGCAGTACTTC	CASSEAPPGTFKSGEQYF
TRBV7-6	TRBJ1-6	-	TGTGCCAGCAGCCCTCCCGGTAATTCACCCCTCCACTTT	CASSPPGNSPLHF
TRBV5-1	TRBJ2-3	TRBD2	TGCGCCAGCAGCCCGGAACACTCGCGGGAGGGCACGCAGTATTTT	CASSPEHSREGTQYF